This T cell receptor (beta chain) stems from a study of T cell responses to AZD1222 COVID-19 vaccine. TCRdb keeps only in-frame clones here, not all; method: immunoSEQ multiplex PCR. The sample has 150,000 to 200,000 clones; approximately 92% are singletons. This clone was detected only once. The V end was cut by 4 bases, the J end by 5 bases, with 8 bases between. The CDR3 length is 12 residues. Germline V gene data show CDR1 as LGHDT and CDR2 as YNNKEL (reference sequence). J is TRBJ2-5 and V is TRBV3-1 (or the pseudogene TRBV3-2); D unresolved. Sequenced here: peripheral blood, sampled 28 days after the second dose of the MenACWY control vaccine. The source is an adult who received the MenACWY meningococcal vaccine as a control. CDR3 sequence: CASSRPRETQYF. For the CDR3, the DNA is TGTGCCAGCAGCCGCCCTCGGGAGACCCAGTACTTC.